Below, 9 T cell receptor beta chains from the same sample are listed, as sequenced in a study of PD-1 blockade in classical Hodgkin lymphoma. The table came from immunoSEQ multiplex PCR; TCRdb's copy has only in-frame clones and leaves some out. The sample records more than 35,000 clones, approximately 80% being singletons. Relapse after autologous stem cell transplantation occurred in every patient, and brentuximab vedotin exposure varied. The specimen comprised peripheral blood mononuclear cells (PBMCs), sampled at baseline. Every receptor here comes from a human donor with classical Hodgkin lymphoma.

This clone was observed a handful of times. This rearrangement joins TRBV18 to TRBJ2-1; perhaps TRBD2 as D (5 bases). V dropped 5 bases and J dropped 0 bases, with 14 bases sitting between them. Germline CDR1 reads KGHSH; CDR2 reads LQKENI. The CDR3 length is 16 residues. This CDR3 is CASSTLAQSSYNEQFF. The CDR3 DNA reads as TGTGCCAGCTCAACCTTAGCGCAGAGCTCCTACAATGAGCAGTTCTTC.

The V call is TRBV29-1, the J call TRBJ2-5; D is uncertain. Trimming took off 5 bases at V and 1 base at J, with 11 bases between the two ends. In germline, CDR1 is SQVTM, CDR2 ANQGSEA. The length of the CDR3 is 13 residues. DNA of the CDR3: TGCAGCGTTCTCAGGAGACTCCAAGAGACCCAGTACTTC. Protein sequence: CSVLRRLQETQYF.

This clone has just a few counts. DNA for the CDR3: TGCGCCAGCAGCTTCCGTGGAGTGCAGGGTCTGTCCTACGAGCAGTACTTC. Translating it yields CASSFRGVQGLSYEQYF. The rearrangement uses TRBV5-1 and TRBJ2-7; weak D call: TRBD1 (5 bases). There are 17 residues in the CDR3. Per germline, CDR1 SGHRS and CDR2 YFSETQ. Trimming stripped 2 bases from V and 1 base from J, with 19 bases between.

This clone was picked up a small number of times. V is TRBV28 and J is TRBJ1-2; D is undetermined. Germline CDR1 and CDR2: MDHEN and SYDVKM. The CDR3 extends over 11 amino acids. The V and J ends lost 3 bases and 10 bases respectively, with 9 bases between them. The CDR3 reads CASSLGPAYTF. CDR3 DNA sequence: TGTGCCAGCAGTTTGGGTCCTGCCTACACCTTC.

This clone was detected a few times. The chain links TRBV2 to TRBJ2-3; TRBD1 or TRBD2 may be the D gene (5 bases each). The germline V gene has CDR1 SNHLY and CDR2 FYNNEI. The CDR3 extends over 12 amino acids. V lost 6 bases, J lost 5 bases, and 9 bases lay in between. The CDR3 DNA reads TGTGCCAGCAGCAGGGAGAAAGATACGCAGTATTTT. Translation: CASSREKDTQYF.

The chain uses TRBV18 and TRBJ2-3; D may correspond to TRBD1 or TRBD2 (6 bases each). CDR3 length: 15 residues. The V gene lost 4 bases and the J gene lost 2 bases, with 13 bases spanning the gap. Germline CDR1 reads KGHSH; CDR2 reads LQKENI. The CDR3 nucleotides are TGTGCCAGCTCACGAGGGGGGACAATCACAGATACGCAGTATTTT. This translates into CASSRGGTITDTQYF.

The CDR3 loop reads CASSQVLLRARDYEQYF. CDR3 DNA sequence: TGCGCCAGCAGCCAAGTCCTACTTCGAGCCAGGGACTACGAGCAGTACTTC. J is TRBJ2-7 and V is TRBV4-1, with a weak D call TRBD1 (5 bases). The CDR3 extends over 17 amino acids. Trimming pared 1 base from V and 3 bases from J, leaving 19 bases between. Germline assignment: CDR1 MGHRA and CDR2 YSYEKL.

This clone has only a few counts. The V call is TRBV27, the J call TRBJ2-3, with D perhaps TRBD2 (5 bases). This CDR3 spans 13 amino acids. Germline CDR1 and CDR2: MNHEY and SMNVEV (reference sequence). Deletions cut 6 bases from V and 1 base from J, with 8 bases between. The CDR3 protein is CASSRAGTDTQYF. Here the CDR3 DNA reads TGTGCCAGCAGCCGAGCGGGCACAGATACGCAGTATTTT.

The chain has TRBV25-1 and TRBJ2-6; tentatively, D is TRBD2 (5 bases). Per germline, CDR1 MGHDK and CDR2 SYGVNS. Trimming took 4 bases from V and 2 from J, leaving 18 bases between them. This CDR3 is 18 amino acids long. For the CDR3, the DNA is TGTGCCAGCAGTGTCGTTCTAGCAATCGTTCCTGGGGCCAACGTCCTGACTTTC. It codes for CASSVVLAIVPGANVLTF.